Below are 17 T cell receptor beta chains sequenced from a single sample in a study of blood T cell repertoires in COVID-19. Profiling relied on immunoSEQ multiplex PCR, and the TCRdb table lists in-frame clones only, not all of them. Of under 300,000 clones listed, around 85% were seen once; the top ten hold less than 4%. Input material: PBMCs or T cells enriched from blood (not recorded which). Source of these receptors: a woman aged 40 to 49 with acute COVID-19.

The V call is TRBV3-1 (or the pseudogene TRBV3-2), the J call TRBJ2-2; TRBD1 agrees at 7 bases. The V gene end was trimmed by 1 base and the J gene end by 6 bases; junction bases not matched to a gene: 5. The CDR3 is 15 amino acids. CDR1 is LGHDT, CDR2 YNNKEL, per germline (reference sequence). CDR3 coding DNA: TGTGCCAGCAGCCAAGCTGAGGGGGCGGCCGGGGAGCTGTTTTTT. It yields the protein CASSQAEGAAGELFF.

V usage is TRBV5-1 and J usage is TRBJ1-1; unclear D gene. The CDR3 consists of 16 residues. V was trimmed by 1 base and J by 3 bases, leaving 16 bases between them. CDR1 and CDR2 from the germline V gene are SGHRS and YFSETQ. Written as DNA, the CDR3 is TGCGCCAGCAGCTTGTTGCAGGTGGGCACCCACACTGAAGCTTTCTTT. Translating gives CASSLLQVGTHTEAFF.

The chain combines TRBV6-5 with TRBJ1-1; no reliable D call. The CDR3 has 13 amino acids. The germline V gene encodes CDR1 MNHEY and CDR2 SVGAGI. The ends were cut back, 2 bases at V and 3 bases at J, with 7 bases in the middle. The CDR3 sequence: CASSYTLDTEAFF. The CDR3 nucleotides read TGTGCCAGCAGTTACACACTAGACACTGAAGCTTTCTTT.

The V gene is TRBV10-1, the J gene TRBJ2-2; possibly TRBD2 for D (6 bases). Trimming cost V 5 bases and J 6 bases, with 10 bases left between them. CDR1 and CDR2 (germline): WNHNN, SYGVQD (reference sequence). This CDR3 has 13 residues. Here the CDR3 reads CASSRRESGELFF. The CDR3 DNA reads TGCGCCAGCAGTAGACGGGAGTCCGGGGAGCTGTTTTTT.

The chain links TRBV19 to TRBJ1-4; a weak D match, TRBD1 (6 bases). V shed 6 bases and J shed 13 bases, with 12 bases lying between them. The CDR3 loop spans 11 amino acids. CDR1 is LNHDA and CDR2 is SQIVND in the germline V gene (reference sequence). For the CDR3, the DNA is TGTGCCAGTAGGGGGGCAGGGTTACTGTTTTTT. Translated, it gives CASRGAGLLFF.

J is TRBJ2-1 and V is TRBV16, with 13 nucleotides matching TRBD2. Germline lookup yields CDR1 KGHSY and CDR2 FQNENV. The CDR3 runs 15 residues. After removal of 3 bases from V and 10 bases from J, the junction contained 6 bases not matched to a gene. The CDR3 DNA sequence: TGTGCCAGCAGCCACAGGGGACTAGCGGGAATGGAGCAGTTCTTC. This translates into CASSHRGLAGMEQFF.

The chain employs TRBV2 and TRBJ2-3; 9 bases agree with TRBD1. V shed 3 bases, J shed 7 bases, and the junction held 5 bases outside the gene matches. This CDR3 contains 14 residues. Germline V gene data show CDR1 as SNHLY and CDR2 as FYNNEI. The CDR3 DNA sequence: TGTGCCAGCAGTGAGGGGACAGGGCTAAATACGCAGTATTTT. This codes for CASSEGTGLNTQYF.

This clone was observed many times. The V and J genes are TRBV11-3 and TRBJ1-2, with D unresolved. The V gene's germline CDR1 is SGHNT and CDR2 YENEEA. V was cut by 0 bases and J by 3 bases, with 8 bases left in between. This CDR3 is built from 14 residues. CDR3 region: CASSLDFTDYGYTF. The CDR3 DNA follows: TGTGCCAGCAGCTTAGATTTCACGGACTATGGCTACACCTTC.

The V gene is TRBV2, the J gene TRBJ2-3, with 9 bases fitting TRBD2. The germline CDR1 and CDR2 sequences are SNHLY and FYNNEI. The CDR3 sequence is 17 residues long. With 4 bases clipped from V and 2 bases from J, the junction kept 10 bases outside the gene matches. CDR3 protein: CASSAPGTSRNTDTQYF. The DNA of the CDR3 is TGTGCCAGCAGTGCGCCCGGGACTAGCAGAAACACAGATACGCAGTATTTT.

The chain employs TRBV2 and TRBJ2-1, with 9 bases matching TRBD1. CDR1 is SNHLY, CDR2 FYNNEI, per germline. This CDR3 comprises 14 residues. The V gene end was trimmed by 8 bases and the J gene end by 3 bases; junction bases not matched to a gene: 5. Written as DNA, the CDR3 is TGTGCCAGCCGGGACAGGGCCGGCTACAATGAGCAGTTCTTC. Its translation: CASRDRAGYNEQFF.

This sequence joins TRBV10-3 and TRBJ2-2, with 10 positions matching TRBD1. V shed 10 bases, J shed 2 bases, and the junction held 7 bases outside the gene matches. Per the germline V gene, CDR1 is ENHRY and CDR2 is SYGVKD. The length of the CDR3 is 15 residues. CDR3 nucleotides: TGTGCCACCGGCGACAGGGGGCTAAACACCGGGGAGCTGTTTTTT. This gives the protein CATGDRGLNTGELFF.

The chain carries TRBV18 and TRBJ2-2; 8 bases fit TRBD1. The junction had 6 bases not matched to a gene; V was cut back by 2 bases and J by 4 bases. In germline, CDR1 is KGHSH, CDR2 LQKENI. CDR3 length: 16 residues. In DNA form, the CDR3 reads TGTGCCAGCTCACCAAGATCGGGACAGGCCACCGGGGAGCTGTTTTTT. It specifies CASSPRSGQATGELFF.

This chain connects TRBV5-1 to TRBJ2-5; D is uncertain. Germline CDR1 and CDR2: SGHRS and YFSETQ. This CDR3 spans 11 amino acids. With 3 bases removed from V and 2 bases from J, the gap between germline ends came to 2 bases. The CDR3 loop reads CASSSQETQYF. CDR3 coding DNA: TGCGCCAGCAGCTCTCAAGAGACCCAGTACTTC.

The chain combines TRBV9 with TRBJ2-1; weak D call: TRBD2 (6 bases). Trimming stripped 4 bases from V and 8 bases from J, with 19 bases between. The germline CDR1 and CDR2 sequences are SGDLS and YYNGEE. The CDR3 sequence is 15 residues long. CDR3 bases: TGTGCCAGCAGCCCCGATGCTAGCGTCGCCCATGAGCAGTTCTTC. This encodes CASSPDASVAHEQFF.

CDR3 residues: CSASLLAESYEQYF. CDR3 in DNA: TGCAGTGCTAGTTTACTAGCGGAGTCCTACGAGCAGTACTTC. V gene TRBV20-1 combines with J gene TRBJ2-7, with 8 bases lining up with TRBD2. With 3 bases clipped from V and 1 base from J, the junction kept 5 bases outside the gene matches. The CDR3 totals 14 residues. In germline, CDR1 is DFQATT, CDR2 SNEGSKA (reference sequence).

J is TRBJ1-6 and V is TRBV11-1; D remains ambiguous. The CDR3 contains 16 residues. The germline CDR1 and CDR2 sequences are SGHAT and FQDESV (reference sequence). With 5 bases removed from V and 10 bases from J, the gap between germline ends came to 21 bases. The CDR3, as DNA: TGTGCCAGCAGCGATACCCGGGTCTCTAGCGGCTCACCCCTCCACTTT. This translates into CASSDTRVSSGSPLHF.

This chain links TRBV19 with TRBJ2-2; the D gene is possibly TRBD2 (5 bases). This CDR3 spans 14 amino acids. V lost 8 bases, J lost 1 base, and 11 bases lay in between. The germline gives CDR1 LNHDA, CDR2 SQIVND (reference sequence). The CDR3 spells CASRLRGNTGELFF. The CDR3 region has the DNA TGTGCCAGTCGACTCCGGGGGAACACCGGGGAGCTGTTTTTT.